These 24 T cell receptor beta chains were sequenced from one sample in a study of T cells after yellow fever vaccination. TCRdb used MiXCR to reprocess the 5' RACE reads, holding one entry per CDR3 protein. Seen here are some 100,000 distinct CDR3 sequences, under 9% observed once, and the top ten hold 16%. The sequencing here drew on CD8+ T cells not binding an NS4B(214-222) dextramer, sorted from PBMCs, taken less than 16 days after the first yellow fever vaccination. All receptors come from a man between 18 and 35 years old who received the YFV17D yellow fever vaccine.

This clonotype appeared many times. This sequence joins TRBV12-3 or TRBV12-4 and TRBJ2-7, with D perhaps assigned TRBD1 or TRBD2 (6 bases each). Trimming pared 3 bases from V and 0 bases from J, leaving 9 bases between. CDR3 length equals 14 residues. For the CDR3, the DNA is TGTGCCAGCAGTTTTTCGGGGGCCTCCTACGAGCAGTACTTC. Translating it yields CASSFSGASYEQYF.

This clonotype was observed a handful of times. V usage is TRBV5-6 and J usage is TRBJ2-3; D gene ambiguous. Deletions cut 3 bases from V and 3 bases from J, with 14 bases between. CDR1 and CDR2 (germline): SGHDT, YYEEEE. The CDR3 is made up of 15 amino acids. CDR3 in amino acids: CASSSSTPETDTQYF. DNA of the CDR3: TGTGCCAGCAGCTCTTCTACCCCTGAGACAGATACGCAGTATTTT. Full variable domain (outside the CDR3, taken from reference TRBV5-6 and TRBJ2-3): DAGVTQSPTHLIKTRGQQVTLRCSPKSGHDTVSWYQQALGQGPQFIFQYYEEEERQRGNFPDRFSGHQFPNYSSELNVNALLLGDSALYLCASSSSTPETDTQYFGPGTRLTVL.

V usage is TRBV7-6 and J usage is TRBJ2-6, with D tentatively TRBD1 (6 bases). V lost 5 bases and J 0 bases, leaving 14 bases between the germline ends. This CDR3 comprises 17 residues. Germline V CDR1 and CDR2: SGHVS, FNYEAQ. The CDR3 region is CASSESGASSGANVLTF. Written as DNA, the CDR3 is TGTGCCAGCAGCGAATCAGGGGCCAGCTCTGGGGCCAACGTCCTGACTTTC. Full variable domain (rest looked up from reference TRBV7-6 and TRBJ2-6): GAGVSQSPRYKVTKRGQDVALRCDPISGHVSLYWYRQALGQGPEFLTYFNYEAQQDKSGLPNDRFSAERPEGSISTLTIQRTEQRDSAMYRCASSESGASSGANVLTFGAGSRLTVL.

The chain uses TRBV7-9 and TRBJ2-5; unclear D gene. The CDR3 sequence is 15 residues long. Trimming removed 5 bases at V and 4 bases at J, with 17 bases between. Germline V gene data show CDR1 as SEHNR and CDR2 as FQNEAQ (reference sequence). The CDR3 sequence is CASSGFERAVETQYF. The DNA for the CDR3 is TGTGCCAGCAGCGGCTTCGAAAGGGCGGTAGAGACCCAGTACTTC. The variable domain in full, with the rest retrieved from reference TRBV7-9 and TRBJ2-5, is DTGVSQNPRHKITKRGQNVTFRCDPISEHNRLYWYRQTLGQGPEFLTYFQNEAQLEKSRLLSDRFSAERPKGSFSTLEIQRTEQGDSAMYLCASSGFERAVETQYFGPGTRLLVL.

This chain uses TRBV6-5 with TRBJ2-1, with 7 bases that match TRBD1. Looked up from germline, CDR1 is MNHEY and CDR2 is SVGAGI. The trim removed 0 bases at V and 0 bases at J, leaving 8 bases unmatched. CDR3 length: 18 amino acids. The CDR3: CASSYSNPTGSSYNEQFF. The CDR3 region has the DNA TGTGCCAGCAGTTACTCGAATCCGACAGGGAGCTCCTACAATGAGCAGTTCTTC.

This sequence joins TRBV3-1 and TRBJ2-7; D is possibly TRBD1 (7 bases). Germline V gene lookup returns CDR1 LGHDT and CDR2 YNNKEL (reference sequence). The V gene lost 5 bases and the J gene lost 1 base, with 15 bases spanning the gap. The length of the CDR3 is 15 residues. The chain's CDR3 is CASSARDSFSYEQYF. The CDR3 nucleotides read TGTGCCAGCAGCGCGCGGGACAGTTTTTCCTACGAGCAGTACTTC.

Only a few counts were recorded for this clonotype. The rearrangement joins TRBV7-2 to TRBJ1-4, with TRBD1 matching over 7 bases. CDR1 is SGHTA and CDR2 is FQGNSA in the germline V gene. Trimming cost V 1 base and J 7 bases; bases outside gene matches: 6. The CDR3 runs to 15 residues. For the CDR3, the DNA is TGTGCCAGCAGCTTAGAGGGGGCGCGGGGTGAAAAACTGTTTTTT. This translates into CASSLEGARGEKLFF.

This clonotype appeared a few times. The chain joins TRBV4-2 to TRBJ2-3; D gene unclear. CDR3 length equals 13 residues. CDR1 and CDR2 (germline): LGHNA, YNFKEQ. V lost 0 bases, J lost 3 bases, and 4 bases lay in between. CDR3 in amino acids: CASSQDWTDTQYF. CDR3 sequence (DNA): TGTGCCAGCAGCCAAGATTGGACAGATACGCAGTATTTT.

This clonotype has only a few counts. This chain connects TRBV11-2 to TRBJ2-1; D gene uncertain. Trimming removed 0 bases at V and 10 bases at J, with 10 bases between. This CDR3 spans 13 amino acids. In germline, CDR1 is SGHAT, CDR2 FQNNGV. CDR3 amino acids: CASSLDRVREQFF. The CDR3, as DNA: TGTGCCAGCAGCTTAGATCGGGTTCGGGAGCAGTTCTTC.

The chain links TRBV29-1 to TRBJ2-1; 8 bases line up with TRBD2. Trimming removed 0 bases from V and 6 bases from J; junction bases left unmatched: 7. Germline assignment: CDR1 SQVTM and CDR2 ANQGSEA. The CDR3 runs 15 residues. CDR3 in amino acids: CSVEDQRGLANEQFF. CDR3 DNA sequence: TGCAGCGTTGAAGATCAGAGAGGACTAGCCAATGAGCAGTTCTTC.

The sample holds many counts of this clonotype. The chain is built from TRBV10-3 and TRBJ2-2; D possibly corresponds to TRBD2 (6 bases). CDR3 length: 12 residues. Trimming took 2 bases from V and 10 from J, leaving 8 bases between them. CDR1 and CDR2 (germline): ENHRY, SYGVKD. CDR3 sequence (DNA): TGTGCCATCAGTGAGGGCGGGACGGAGCTGTTTTTT. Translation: CAISEGGTELFF.

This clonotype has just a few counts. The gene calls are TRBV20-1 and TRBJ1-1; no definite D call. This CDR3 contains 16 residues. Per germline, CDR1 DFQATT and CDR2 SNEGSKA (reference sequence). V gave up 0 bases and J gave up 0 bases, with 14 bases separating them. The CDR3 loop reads CSARDLREQVNTEAFF. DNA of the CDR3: TGCAGTGCTAGAGATTTGAGGGAGCAGGTGAACACTGAAGCTTTCTTT.

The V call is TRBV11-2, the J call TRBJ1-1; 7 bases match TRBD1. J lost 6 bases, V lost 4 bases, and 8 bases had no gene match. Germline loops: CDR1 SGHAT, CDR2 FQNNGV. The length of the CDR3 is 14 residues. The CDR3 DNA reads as TGTGCCAGCAGCTCAGGGGGAATTTACTCTGAAGCTTTCTTT. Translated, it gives CASSSGGIYSEAFF.

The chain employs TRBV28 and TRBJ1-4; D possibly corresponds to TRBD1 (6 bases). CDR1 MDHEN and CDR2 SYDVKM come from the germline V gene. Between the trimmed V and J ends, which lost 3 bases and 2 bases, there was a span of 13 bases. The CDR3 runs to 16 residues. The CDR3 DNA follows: TGTGCCAGCAGTTTGGACAGTCAGTTTACTAATGAAAAACTGTTTTTT. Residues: CASSLDSQFTNEKLFF.

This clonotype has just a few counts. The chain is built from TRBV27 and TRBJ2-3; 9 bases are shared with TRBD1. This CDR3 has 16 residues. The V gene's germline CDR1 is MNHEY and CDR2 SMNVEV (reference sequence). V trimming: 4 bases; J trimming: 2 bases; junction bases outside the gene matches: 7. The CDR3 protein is CASSSQGAWNTDTQYF. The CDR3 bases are TGTGCCAGCAGTTCACAGGGGGCATGGAACACAGATACGCAGTATTTT.

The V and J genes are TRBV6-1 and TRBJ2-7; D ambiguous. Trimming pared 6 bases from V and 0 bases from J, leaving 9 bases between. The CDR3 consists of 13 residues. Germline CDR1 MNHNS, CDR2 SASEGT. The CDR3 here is CASRSETSYEQYF. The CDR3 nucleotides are TGTGCCAGCAGGTCCGAGACCTCCTACGAGCAGTACTTC.

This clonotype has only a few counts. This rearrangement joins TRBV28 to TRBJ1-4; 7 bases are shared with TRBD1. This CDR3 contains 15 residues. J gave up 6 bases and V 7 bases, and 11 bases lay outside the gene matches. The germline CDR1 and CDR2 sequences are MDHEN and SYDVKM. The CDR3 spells CASKGTGVVDEKLFF. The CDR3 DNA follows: TGTGCCAGCAAGGGTACAGGGGTCGTCGATGAAAAACTGTTTTTT.

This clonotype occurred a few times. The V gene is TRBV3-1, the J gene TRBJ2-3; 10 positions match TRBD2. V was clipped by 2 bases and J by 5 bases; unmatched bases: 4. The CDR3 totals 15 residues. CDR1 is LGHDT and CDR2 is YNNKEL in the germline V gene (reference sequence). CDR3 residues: CASSQPAGGQDTQYF. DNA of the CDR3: TGTGCCAGCAGCCAACCAGCGGGGGGGCAAGATACGCAGTATTTT.

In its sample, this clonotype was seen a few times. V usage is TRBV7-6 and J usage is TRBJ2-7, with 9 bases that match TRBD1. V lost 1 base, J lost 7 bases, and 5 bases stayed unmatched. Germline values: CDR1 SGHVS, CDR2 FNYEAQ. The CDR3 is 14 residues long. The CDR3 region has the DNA TGTGCCAGCAGCTTAGGACAGGGGGTAAGGGAGCAGTACTTC. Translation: CASSLGQGVREQYF.

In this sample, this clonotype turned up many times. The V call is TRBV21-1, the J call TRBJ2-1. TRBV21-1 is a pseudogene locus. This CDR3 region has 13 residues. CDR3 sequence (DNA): TGTGCCAGCAGCAATGTGGACCGGTATGAGCAGTTCTTC. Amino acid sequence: CASSNVDRYEQFF.

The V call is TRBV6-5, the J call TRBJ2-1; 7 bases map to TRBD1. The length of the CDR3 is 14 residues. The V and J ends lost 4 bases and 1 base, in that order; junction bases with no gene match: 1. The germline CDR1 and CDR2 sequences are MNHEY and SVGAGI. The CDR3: CASSWDSSYNEQFF. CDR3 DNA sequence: TGTGCCAGCAGTTGGGACAGTTCCTACAATGAGCAGTTCTTC.

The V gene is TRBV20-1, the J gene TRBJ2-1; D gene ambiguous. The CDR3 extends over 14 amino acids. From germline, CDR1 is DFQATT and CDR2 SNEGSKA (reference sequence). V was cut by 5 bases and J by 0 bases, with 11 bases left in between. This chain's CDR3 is CSAGFSGSYNEQFF. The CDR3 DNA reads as TGCAGTGCTGGGTTCTCTGGCTCCTACAATGAGCAGTTCTTC.

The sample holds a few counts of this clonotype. The CDR3 bases are TGTGCCAGCAGCTTAAGACGGGGTCGAACAGATACGCAGTATTTT. This gives the protein CASSLRRGRTDTQYF. The chain employs TRBV11-2 and TRBJ2-3; possible D gene TRBD2, 5 bases. Germline V gene lookup returns CDR1 SGHAT and CDR2 FQNNGV. The V end was cut by 2 bases, the J end by 3 bases, with 12 bases between. CDR3 length: 15 amino acids.

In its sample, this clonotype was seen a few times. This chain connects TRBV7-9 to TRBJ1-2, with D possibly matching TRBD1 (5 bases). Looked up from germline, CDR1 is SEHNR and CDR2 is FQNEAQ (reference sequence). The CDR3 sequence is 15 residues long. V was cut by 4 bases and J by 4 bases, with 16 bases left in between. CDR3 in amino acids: CASSSGNYLAYGYTF. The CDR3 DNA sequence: TGTGCCAGCAGCTCAGGGAACTATCTCGCCTATGGCTACACCTTC.